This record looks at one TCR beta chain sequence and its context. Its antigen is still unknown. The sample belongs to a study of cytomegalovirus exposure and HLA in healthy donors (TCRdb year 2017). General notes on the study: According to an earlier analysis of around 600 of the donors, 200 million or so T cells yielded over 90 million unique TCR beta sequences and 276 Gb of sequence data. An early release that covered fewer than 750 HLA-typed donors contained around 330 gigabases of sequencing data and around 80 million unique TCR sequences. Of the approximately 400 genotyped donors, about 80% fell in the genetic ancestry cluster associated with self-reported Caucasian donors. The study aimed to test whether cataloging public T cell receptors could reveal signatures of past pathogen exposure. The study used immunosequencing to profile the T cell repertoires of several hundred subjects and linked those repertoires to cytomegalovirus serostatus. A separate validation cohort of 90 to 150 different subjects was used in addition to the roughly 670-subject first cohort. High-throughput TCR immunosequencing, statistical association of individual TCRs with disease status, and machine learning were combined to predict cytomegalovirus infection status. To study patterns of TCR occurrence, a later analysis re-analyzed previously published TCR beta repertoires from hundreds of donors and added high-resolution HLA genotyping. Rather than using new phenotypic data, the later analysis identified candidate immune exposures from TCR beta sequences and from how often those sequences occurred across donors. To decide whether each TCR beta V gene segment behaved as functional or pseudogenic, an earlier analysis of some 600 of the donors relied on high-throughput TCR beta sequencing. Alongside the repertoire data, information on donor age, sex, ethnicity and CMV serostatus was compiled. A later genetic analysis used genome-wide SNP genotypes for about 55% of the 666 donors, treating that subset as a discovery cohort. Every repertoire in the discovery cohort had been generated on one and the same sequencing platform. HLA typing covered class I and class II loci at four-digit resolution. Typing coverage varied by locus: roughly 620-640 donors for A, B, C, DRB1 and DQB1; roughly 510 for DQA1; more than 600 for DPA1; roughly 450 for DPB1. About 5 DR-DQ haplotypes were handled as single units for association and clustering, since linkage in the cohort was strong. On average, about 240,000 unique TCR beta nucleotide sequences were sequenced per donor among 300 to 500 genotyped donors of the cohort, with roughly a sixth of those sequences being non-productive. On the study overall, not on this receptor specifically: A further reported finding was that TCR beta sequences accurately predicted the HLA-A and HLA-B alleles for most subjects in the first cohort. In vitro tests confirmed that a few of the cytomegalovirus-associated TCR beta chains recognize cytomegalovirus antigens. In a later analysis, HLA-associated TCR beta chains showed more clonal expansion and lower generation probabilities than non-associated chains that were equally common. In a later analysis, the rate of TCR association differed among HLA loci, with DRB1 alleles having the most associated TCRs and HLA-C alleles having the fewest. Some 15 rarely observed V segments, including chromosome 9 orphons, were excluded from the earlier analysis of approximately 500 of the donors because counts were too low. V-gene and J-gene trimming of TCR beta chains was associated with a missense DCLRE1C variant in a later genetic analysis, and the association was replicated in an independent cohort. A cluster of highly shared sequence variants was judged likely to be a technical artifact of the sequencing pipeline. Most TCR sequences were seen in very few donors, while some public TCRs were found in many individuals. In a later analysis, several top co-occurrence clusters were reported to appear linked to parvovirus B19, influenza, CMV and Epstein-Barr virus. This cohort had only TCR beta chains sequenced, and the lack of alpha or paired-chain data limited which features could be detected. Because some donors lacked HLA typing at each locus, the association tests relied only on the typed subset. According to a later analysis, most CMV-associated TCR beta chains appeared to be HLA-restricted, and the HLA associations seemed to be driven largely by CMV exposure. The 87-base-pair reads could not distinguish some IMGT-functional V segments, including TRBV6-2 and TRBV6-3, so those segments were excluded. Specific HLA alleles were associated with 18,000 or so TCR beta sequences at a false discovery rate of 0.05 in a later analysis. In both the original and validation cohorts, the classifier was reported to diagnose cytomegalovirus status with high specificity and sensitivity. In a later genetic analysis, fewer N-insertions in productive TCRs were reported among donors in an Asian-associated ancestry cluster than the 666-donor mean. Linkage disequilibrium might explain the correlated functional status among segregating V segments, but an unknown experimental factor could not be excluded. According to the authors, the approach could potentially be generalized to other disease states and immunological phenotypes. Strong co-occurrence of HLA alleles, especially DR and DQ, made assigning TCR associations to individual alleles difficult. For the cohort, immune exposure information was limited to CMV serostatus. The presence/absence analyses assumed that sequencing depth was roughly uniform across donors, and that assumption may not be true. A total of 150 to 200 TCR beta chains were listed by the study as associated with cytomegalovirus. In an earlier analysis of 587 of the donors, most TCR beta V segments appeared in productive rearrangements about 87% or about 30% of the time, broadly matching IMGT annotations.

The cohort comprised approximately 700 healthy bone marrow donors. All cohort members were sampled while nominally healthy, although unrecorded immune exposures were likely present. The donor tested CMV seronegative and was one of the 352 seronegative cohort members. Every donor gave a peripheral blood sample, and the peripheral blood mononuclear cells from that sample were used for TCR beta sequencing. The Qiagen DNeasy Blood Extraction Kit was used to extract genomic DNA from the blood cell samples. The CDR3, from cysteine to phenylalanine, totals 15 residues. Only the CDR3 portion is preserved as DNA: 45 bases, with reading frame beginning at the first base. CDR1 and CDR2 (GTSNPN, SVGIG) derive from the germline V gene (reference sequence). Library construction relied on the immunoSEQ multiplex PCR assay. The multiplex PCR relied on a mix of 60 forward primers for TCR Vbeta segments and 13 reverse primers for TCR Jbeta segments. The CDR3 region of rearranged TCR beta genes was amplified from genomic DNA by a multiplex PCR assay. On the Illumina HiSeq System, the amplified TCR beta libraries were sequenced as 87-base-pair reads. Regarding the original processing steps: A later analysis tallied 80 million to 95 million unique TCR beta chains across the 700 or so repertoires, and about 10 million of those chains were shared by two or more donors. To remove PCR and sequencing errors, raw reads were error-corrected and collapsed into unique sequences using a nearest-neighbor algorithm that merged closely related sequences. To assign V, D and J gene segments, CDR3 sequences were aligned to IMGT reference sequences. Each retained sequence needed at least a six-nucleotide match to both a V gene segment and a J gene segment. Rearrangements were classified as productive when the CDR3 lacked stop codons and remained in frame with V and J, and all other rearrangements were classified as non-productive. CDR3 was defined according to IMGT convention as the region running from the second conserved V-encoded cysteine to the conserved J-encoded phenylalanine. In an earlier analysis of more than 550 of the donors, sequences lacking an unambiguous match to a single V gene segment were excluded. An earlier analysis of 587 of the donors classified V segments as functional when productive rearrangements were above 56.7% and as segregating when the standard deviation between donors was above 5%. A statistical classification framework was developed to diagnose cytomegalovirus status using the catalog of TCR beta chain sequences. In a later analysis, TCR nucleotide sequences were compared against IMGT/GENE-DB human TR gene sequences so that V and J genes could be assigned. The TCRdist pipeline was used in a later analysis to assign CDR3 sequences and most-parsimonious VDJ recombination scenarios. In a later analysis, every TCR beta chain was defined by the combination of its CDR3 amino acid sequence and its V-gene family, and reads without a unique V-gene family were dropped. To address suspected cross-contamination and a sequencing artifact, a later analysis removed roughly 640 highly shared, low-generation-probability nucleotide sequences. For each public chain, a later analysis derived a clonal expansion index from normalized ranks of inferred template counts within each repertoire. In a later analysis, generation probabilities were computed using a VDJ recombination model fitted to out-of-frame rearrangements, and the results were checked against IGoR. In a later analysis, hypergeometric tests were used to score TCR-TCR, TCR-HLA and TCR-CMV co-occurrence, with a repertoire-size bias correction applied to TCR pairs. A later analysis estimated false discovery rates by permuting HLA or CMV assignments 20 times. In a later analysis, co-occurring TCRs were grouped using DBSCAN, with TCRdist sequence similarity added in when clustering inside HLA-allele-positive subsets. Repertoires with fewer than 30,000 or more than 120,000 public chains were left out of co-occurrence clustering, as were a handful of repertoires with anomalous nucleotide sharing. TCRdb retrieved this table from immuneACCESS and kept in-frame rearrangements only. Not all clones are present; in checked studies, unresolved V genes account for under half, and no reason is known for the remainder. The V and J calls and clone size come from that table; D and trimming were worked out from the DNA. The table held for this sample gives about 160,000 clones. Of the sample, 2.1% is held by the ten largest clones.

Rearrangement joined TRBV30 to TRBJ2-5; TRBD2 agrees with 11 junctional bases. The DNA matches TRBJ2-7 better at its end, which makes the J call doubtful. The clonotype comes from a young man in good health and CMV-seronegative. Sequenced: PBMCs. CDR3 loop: CAWSVGTSGRYEQYF. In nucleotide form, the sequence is TGTGCCTGGAGTGTTGGGACTAGCGGACGCTACGAGCAGTACTTC.